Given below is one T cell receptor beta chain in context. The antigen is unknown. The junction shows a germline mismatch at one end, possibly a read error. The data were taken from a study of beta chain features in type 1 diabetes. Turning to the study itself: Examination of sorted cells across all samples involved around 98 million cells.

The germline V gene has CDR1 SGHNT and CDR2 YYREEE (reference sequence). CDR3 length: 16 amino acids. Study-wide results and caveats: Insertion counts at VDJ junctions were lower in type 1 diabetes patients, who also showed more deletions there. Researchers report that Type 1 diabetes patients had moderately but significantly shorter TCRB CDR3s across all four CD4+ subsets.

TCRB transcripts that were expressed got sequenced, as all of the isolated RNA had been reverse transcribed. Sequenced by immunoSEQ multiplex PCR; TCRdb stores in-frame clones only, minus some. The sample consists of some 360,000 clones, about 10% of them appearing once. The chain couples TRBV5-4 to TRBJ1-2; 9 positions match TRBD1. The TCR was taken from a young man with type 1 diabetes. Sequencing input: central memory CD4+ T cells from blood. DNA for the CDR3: TGCGCCAGCAGCCAATCAGGGACAGGGCCGAACTATGGCTACACCTTC. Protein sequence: CASSQSGTGPNYGYTF.